The 8 T cell receptor beta chains below come from one sample, sequenced in a study of blood T cell repertoires in COVID-19 (dated by TCRdb to about 2020). Libraries came from the immunoSEQ multiplex PCR assay. In its TCRdb copy, this immuneACCESS table keeps in-frame sequences only and misses some clones. Where compared with another copy, unresolved V genes explain less than half of these, and the others have no known cause. A total of 350,000 to 500,000 clones appear in this sample, roughly 88% of them only once. The top ten clonotypes cover approximately 1.5% of the sample. The sample consisted of PBMCs or T cells enriched from blood (not recorded which). The receptors shown here come from a woman aged 18 to 35 who had been exposed to COVID-19.

The genes are TRBV6-1 and TRBJ1-5, with D possibly matching TRBD1 (6 bases). The CDR3 runs to 17 residues. Trimming took off 0 bases at V and 5 bases at J, with 17 bases between the two ends. Germline V lookup: CDR1 MNHNS, CDR2 SASEGT. The CDR3 is CASSEALLGAQHQPQHF. The CDR3 DNA reads TGTGCCAGCAGTGAAGCGCTTCTGGGGGCCCAACATCAGCCCCAGCATTTT.

The gene calls are TRBV10-2 and TRBJ1-2; 10 positions match TRBD1. Per germline, CDR1 WSHSY and CDR2 SAAADI. J lost 5 bases, V lost 7 bases, and 4 bases had no gene match. This CDR3 region has 13 residues. CDR3 nucleotide sequence: TGCGCCAGCACCACGGGACAGGGGTATGGCTACACCTTC. Its protein is CASTTGQGYGYTF.

The CDR3 sequence: CASSGTENTEAFF. CDR3 in DNA: TGTGCCAGCAGTGGGACAGAGAACACTGAAGCTTTCTTT. V gene TRBV6-1 combines with J gene TRBJ1-1, with a weak D call TRBD1 (6 bases). With 4 bases removed from V and 1 base from J, the gap between germline ends came to 7 bases. CDR3 length: 13 residues. Per the germline V gene, CDR1 is MNHNS and CDR2 is SASEGT.

This clone appeared a few times. The J gene is TRBJ2-7, the V gene TRBV19; perhaps TRBD1 as D (6 bases). Trimming removed 6 bases at V and 5 bases at J, with 20 bases between. Germline values: CDR1 LNHDA, CDR2 SQIVND (reference sequence). CDR3 length: 15 residues. The CDR3 is CASSPTGLVVDEQYF. CDR3 coding DNA: TGTGCCAGTAGCCCTACAGGGCTTGTTGTTGACGAGCAGTACTTC.

This clone has only a few counts. V is TRBV5-1 and J is TRBJ2-1; weak D call: TRBD1 (6 bases). V lost 3 bases and J lost 5, with 18 bases in between. The CDR3 is made up of 16 amino acids. In germline, CDR1 is SGHRS, CDR2 YFSETQ. The CDR3 nucleotides are TGCGCCAGCAGCTACAGCCGGGACAATTTTCACAATGAGCAGTTCTTC. Its translation is CASSYSRDNFHNEQFF.

The J gene is TRBJ1-4, the V gene TRBV9; 7 bases agree with TRBD1. Trimming removed 3 bases from V and 3 bases from J; junction bases left unmatched: 2. The CDR3 has 14 amino acids. Germline loops: CDR1 SGDLS, CDR2 YYNGEE. The CDR3 DNA follows: TGTGCCAGCAGCGGACAGGGACCTAATGAAAAACTGTTTTTT. Its translation: CASSGQGPNEKLFF.

This clone was seen ten or more times. The chain is built from TRBV12-3 or TRBV12-4 and TRBJ1-4; D gene uncertain. Trimming cost V 8 bases and J 11 bases, with 18 bases left between them. The CDR3 contains 13 residues. For the CDR3, the DNA is TGTGCCAGCGGCTCCACCAATGAGGAGAAACTGTTTTTT. Translated, it gives CASGSTNEEKLFF.

The chain combines TRBV5-1 with TRBJ2-5; perhaps TRBD1 as D (6 bases). The CDR3 runs 16 residues. The germline CDR1 and CDR2 sequences are SGHRS and YFSETQ. The germline V and J ends were trimmed by 0 bases and 4 bases, with 16 bases remaining between them. The CDR3 sequence: CASSLVSGAVGETQYF. DNA of the CDR3: TGCGCCAGCAGCTTGGTGTCAGGGGCGGTTGGAGAGACCCAGTACTTC.